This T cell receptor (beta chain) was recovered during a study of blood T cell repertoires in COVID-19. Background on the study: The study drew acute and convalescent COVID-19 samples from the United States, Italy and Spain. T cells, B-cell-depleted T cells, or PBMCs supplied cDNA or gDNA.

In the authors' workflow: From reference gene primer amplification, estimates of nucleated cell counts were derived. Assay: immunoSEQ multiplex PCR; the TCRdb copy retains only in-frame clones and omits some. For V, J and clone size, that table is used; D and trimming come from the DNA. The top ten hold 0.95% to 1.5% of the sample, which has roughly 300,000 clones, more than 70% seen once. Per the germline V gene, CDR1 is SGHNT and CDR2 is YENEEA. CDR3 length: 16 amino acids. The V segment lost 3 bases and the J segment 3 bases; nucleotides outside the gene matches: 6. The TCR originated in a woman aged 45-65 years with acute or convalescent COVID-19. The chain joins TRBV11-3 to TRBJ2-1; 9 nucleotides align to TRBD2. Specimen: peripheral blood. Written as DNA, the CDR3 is TGTGCCAGCAGCTTTGATAGCGGGAGAGACTACAATGAGCAGTTCTTC. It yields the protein CASSFDSGRDYNEQFF. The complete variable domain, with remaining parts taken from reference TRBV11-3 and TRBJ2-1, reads EAGVVQSPRYKIIEKKQPVAFWCNPISGHNTLYWYLQNLGQGPELLIRYENEEAVDDSQLPKDRFSAERLKGVDSTLKIQPAELGDSAVYLCASSFDSGRDYNEQFFGPGTRLTVL.